These T cell receptor beta chains were read from a single sample in a study of T cell responses to AZD1222 COVID-19 vaccine. This table comes from immunoSEQ multiplex PCR, and its TCRdb copy is limited to in-frame clones, with some not included. There are around 150,000 clones in the sample; around 90% occur only once, and roughly 3.2% lies in the top ten. The input for sequencing was peripheral blood, taken 28 days after the second AZD1222 dose. All receptors come from an adult who received the AZD1222 COVID-19 vaccine. The conserved cysteine and the conserved F or W are not part of the CDR3 here.

j_gene,v_gene,CDR3aa
TRBJ2-7,TRBV7-9,ASSDHSGRAKYEQY
TRBJ1-1,TRBV6-1,ASSEGTSAEAF
TRBJ2-1,TRBV7-8,ASSLGMVGEQF
TRBJ2-7,TRBV2,ASQGAGGTYEQY
TRBJ1-1,TRBV7-9,ASSLDPGVEAF
TRBJ1-5,TRBV24-1,ATSDLLQGDQPQH
TRBJ1-2,TRBV25-1,ASSYRDRSTSNYGYT
TRBJ2-2,TRBV2,ASQTSELDTGELF
TRBJ1-1,TRBV7-9,ASSSRGSGTEAF
TRBJ2-1,TRBV3-1/TRBV3-2,ASSPGTSLNEQF
TRBJ1-1,TRBV6-5,ASTGREAF
TRBJ2-7,TRBV6-5,ASSYSQTASYEQY
TRBJ2-3,TRBV4-1,ASSKETGTDTQY
TRBJ2-1,TRBV11-2,ASSLDSGGREQF
TRBJ1-5,TRBV2,ASSVGRVSNQPQH
TRBJ1-1,TRBV25-1,ASRTGGAGEAF
TRBJ2-7,TRBV6-6,ASSATGYEQY
TRBJ2-1,TRBV4-2,ASSQGGLAGGVWREQF
TRBJ2-7,TRBV19,ASSIQGLAGGNEQY
TRBJ1-5,TRBV7-9,ASSPDSQPQH
TRBJ2-7,TRBV4-1,ASSQTTGGIYEQY
TRBJ1-1,TRBV20-1,SASWQPLLTEAF
TRBJ2-1,TRBV3-1/TRBV3-2,ASSFLSGRWSNEQF
TRBJ2-7,TRBV4-1,ASSPGQGLSYEQY
TRBJ2-2,TRBV19,ASSIGAQGGTGELF
TRBJ1-1,TRBV7-9,ASLWGAEAF
TRBJ2-7,TRBV5-5,ASSLAGTGGYEQY
TRBJ2-5,TRBV5-1,ASSTGTSGRGGETQY
TRBJ2-3,TRBV5-1,ASSLAGTDTQY
TRBJ2-2,TRBV30,AWSDRGFGELF
TRBJ1-1,TRBV27,ASSLRTGSSEAF
TRBJ1-2,TRBV4-1,ASSQGGSGPYGYT
TRBJ2-1,TRBV10-3,AISEKQGSSNEQF
TRBJ2-1,TRBV6-5,ASSYLTSGNEQF
TRBJ1-6,TRBV19,ASSPGPEHNSPLH
TRBJ2-7,TRBV7-2,ASSWGTNSYEQY
TRBJ1-3,TRBV5-1,ASSSHPGTGTGSNTIY
TRBJ2-3,TRBV5-1,ASSPGTVFWGTQY
TRBJ2-1,TRBV6-1,ASSEYGLAYNEQF
TRBJ1-2,TRBV6-5,ASSTDGNYGYT
TRBJ1-1,TRBV5-1,ASSPLLGSRTEAF
TRBJ1-2,TRBV19,ASSIDQTARYGYT
TRBJ1-1,TRBV4-1,ASSQYTEAF
TRBJ1-2,TRBV19,ASGPRGSYGYT
TRBJ1-1,TRBV4-1,ASSQDLGQNTEAF
TRBJ1-6,TRBV6-5,ASNGQGNPQGALH
TRBJ1-2,TRBV27,ASSLLGGYGYT
TRBJ1-1,TRBV24-1,ATSDTTGVGTEAF
TRBJ1-2,TRBV4-2,ASSQVQGLEYGYT
TRBJ1-2,TRBV18,ASSPPGVGNYGYT
TRBJ1-1,TRBV3-1/TRBV3-2,ASSQVLGEAF
TRBJ2-3,TRBV6-5,ASSYGGAFTDTQY
TRBJ2-1,TRBV10-3,AISDPGTGGPYEQF
TRBJ2-1,TRBV7-9,ASSPRGLAGPDEQF
TRBJ2-7,TRBV4-1,ASSLVTGLYEQY
TRBJ1-1,TRBV4-2,ASSQERMNTEAF
TRBJ1-3,TRBV9,ASSSWDSSSGNTIY